The 17 T cell receptor beta chains reported below all come from one sample, sequenced in a study of T cells in narcolepsy. Generated by immunoSEQ multiplex PCR, the TCRdb table keeps only in-frame clones and is missing some. The sample lists roughly 34,000 clones, 84% seen once, with around 1.3% in the top ten. Sequenced sample: CD45RA- memory CD4+ T cells from PBMCs. These receptors were collected from a human donor with narcolepsy.

This rearrangement joins TRBV5-6 to TRBJ2-1, with 9 bases that match TRBD2. V shed 2 bases and J 8 bases; nucleotides not matched to a gene: 14. Germline CDR1 SGHDT, CDR2 YYEEEE. This CDR3 has 17 residues. CDR3 sequence reads: CASSFRTWRGGRDEQFF. Here the CDR3 DNA reads TGTGCCAGCAGCTTCCGGACTTGGCGGGGGGGCCGGGATGAGCAGTTCTTC.

The chain combines TRBV4-2 with TRBJ2-5, with 10 bases lining up with TRBD2. Germline values: CDR1 LGHNA, CDR2 YNFKEQ. V shed 1 base and J 8 bases; nucleotides not matched to a gene: 7. The CDR3 is made up of 15 amino acids. For the CDR3, the DNA is TGTGCCAGCAGCCAAGTCGGCGCTAGCGGGGGTACCCAGTACTTC. This sequence encodes CASSQVGASGGTQYF.

The gene calls are TRBV7-2 and TRBJ2-1; D is perhaps TRBD2 (6 bases). Germline loops: CDR1 SGHTA, CDR2 FQGNSA. CDR3 length equals 16 residues. The V end lost 1 base, the J end lost 10 bases, and 20 bases lay between the germline ends. CDR3 coding DNA: TGTGCCAGCAGCTTAGTCCGTGCTAGCGCCACGAGGGAGCAGTTCTTC. As protein: CASSLVRASATREQFF. Using reference TRBV7-2 and TRBJ2-1 for the parts outside the CDR3, the full variable domain is GAGVSQSPSNKVTEKGKDVELRCDPISGHTALYWYRQSLGQGLEFLIYFQGNSAPDKSGLPSDRFSAERTGGSVSTLTIQRTQQEDSAVYLCASSLVRASATREQFFGPGTRLTVL.

Details on this clone: Other nucleotide sequences from this sample produce the same CDR3. The chain is built from TRBV5-4 and TRBJ2-5; no definite D call. V lost 2 bases to trimming and J lost 2 bases, with 7 bases between them. This CDR3 has 13 residues. Germline V CDR1 and CDR2: SGHNT, YYREEE (reference sequence). As DNA, the CDR3 is TGTGCCAGCAGCTTAACAGAGCAAGAGACCCAGTACTTC. It codes for CASSLTEQETQYF.

The gene calls are TRBV29-1 and TRBJ2-7; 7 bases agree with TRBD2. CDR1 is SQVTM, CDR2 ANQGSEA, per germline. The V segment lost 5 bases and the J segment 3 bases; nucleotides outside the gene matches: 4. The CDR3 covers 12 residues. The CDR3 sequence: CSVKGGSYEQYF. DNA for the CDR3: TGCAGCGTTAAGGGAGGGAGCTACGAGCAGTACTTC.

This chain connects TRBV4-1 to TRBJ2-1; D is undetermined. Germline V lookup: CDR1 MGHRA, CDR2 YSYEKL. V lost 1 base to trimming and J lost 0 bases, with 10 bases between them. CDR3 length equals 16 residues. The CDR3 is CASSQVFTSSYNEQFF. CDR3 bases: TGCGCCAGCAGCCAAGTTTTTACGAGCTCCTACAATGAGCAGTTCTTC.

In its sample, this clone was seen once. The CDR3 region has the DNA TGTGCCAGCAGCCCCACTTCGTCCTATGGCTACACCTTC. Translation: CASSPTSSYGYTF. The rearrangement links TRBV6-6 to TRBJ1-2; D uncertain. CDR1 MNHNY and CDR2 SVGAGI come from the germline V gene (reference sequence). CDR3 length: 13 residues. With 6 bases removed from V and 4 bases from J, the gap between germline ends came to 12 bases.

The rearrangement joins TRBV19 to TRBJ1-4; D unclear. CDR1 LNHDA and CDR2 SQIVND come from the germline V gene (reference sequence). The CDR3 consists of 16 residues. Trimming left V 3 bases short and J 4 bases short, with 15 bases between. The CDR3 reads CASSMREGLSNEKLFF. Written as DNA, the CDR3 is TGTGCCAGTAGTATGAGAGAAGGACTGAGTAATGAAAAACTGTTTTTT.

The V call is TRBV15, the J call TRBJ2-7, with 7 positions matching TRBD2. The J segment lost 1 base and the V segment lost 6 bases, leaving 12 bases of the junction unmatched. The V gene's germline CDR1 is LNHNV and CDR2 YYDKDF (reference sequence). The CDR3 totals 16 residues. The CDR3 coding sequence is TGTGCCACCAGTACCGGGGAGGGACCGAAATCCTACGAGCAGTACTTC. Translation: CATSTGEGPKSYEQYF.

The V and J genes are TRBV5-1 and TRBJ2-3, with D possibly TRBD2 on 5 matching bases. CDR1 is SGHRS and CDR2 is YFSETQ in the germline V gene. The V end lost 0 bases, the J end lost 6 bases, and 11 bases lay between the germline ends. The CDR3 contains 14 residues. The CDR3 reads CASSLVFERDTQYF. The CDR3 DNA reads TGCGCCAGCAGCTTGGTATTCGAGCGGGATACGCAGTATTTT. Together with reference TRBV5-1 and TRBJ2-3, the CDR3 gives the full variable domain: KAGVTQTPRYLIKTRGQQVTLSCSPISGHRSVSWYQQTPGQGLQFLFEYFSETQRNKGNFPGRFSGRQFSNSRSEMNVSTLELGDSALYLCASSLVFERDTQYFGPGTRLTVL.

The chain employs TRBV30 and TRBJ2-2; the match to TRBD1 covers 9 bases. With 4 bases clipped from V and 8 bases from J, the junction kept 23 bases outside the gene matches. Germline V lookup: CDR1 GTSNPN, CDR2 SVGIG (reference sequence). This CDR3 is built from 19 residues. CDR3 DNA sequence: TGTGCCTGGACTCCTCCGGGGACAGGGACACGGCGCATAAGAGGGGAGCTGTTTTTT. Translated, it gives CAWTPPGTGTRRIRGELFF.

The J gene is TRBJ2-5, the V gene TRBV5-4, with 13 bases that match TRBD2. The CDR3 totals 17 residues. Germline V CDR1 and CDR2: SGHNT, YYREEE (reference sequence). The J segment lost 10 bases and the V segment lost 0 bases, leaving 12 bases of the junction unmatched. The CDR3 DNA reads TGTGCCAGCAGCTTGGGCGGGCAGACTAGCGGGGGGTACGGCCAGTACTTC. Its translation: CASSLGGQTSGGYGQYF.

The chain recombines TRBV30 with TRBJ1-2, with D maybe TRBD1 (6 bases). The CDR3 sequence is 13 residues long. Trimming pared 0 bases from V and 4 bases from J, leaving 9 bases between. CDR1 GTSNPN and CDR2 SVGIG come from the germline V gene (reference sequence). In DNA form, the CDR3 reads TGTGCCTGGAGTGTCGGACAGACCTATGGCTACACCTTC. Amino acid sequence: CAWSVGQTYGYTF.

The V gene is TRBV5-6, the J gene TRBJ2-7, with TRBD1 as a possible D gene (6 bases). The CDR3 loop spans 14 amino acids. V was shortened by 0 bases and J by 5 bases, with 12 bases between the two germline ends. Germline CDR1 reads SGHDT; CDR2 reads YYEEEE. Here the CDR3 reads CASSLAGVNHEQYV. The CDR3, as DNA: TGTGCCAGCAGCTTGGCAGGGGTAAACCACGAGCAGTACGTC.

The CDR3 DNA sequence: TGCGCCAGCAGCTTCGAACCAGGGGTTGGCTACACCTTC. Translation: CASSFEPGVGYTF. The chain uses TRBV5-1 and TRBJ1-2; maybe TRBD1 (6 bases). Looked up from germline, CDR1 is SGHRS and CDR2 is YFSETQ. There are 13 residues in the CDR3. The ends were cut back, 2 bases at V and 7 bases at J, with 12 bases in the middle.

The chain has TRBV7-2 and TRBJ1-1; 7 bases fit TRBD1. Germline loops: CDR1 SGHTA, CDR2 FQGNSA. The CDR3 extends over 15 amino acids. The V and J ends lost 1 base and 4 bases, in that order; junction bases with no gene match: 6. The CDR3 bases are TGTGCCAGCAGCTTAGGGGGCCAGGGGGGCACTGAAGCTTTCTTT. Translating it yields CASSLGGQGGTEAFF.

This rearrangement joins TRBV29-1 to TRBJ2-3; 8 bases are a match to TRBD1. This CDR3 comprises 14 residues. Germline-derived CDR1 and CDR2 are SQVTM and ANQGSEA. V was clipped by 4 bases and J by 2 bases; unmatched bases: 5. CDR3 sequence: CSVANRGVTDTQYF. CDR3 DNA sequence: TGCAGCGTTGCAAACAGGGGGGTCACAGATACGCAGTATTTT.